Listed here are 25 T cell receptor beta chains from one sample, sequenced in a study of memory CD4+ T cells and cytomegalovirus serostatus. TCRdb's table, derived via immunoSEQ multiplex PCR, lists solely in-frame clones and lacks some. The table records 55,000 to 75,000 clones, about 81% of them present only once. The sort gate was single viable CD3+CD4+CD8-CD45RO+ cells for memory CD4+ T cells. Sequencing was carried out using memory CD4+ T cells from blood. Receptors were obtained from an adult in good health and CMV-seronegative.

This chain connects TRBV28 to TRBJ1-2, with TRBD1 identical over 8 bases. The CDR3 is made up of 15 amino acids. Germline values: CDR1 MDHEN, CDR2 SYDVKM. V was clipped by 6 bases and J by 2 bases; unmatched bases: 8. The CDR3 here is CASRPQGAYNYGYTF. The DNA for the CDR3 is TGTGCCAGCAGACCCCAGGGGGCCTACAACTATGGCTACACCTTC.

The V and J genes are TRBV9 and TRBJ2-5; D gene ambiguous. Germline lookup yields CDR1 SGDLS and CDR2 YYNGEE. Trimming left V 2 bases short and J 3 bases short, with 2 bases between. CDR3 size: 11 residues. The CDR3 DNA is TGTGCCAGCAGCGTTAAAGAGACCCAGTACTTC. Translating gives CASSVKETQYF.

This clone occurred once. Here the CDR3 DNA reads TGTGCCAGCAGCTTGGGGCCTCGTGCTGAAGCTTTCTTT. This encodes CASSLGPRAEAFF. The chain has TRBV5-6 and TRBJ1-1; D gene ambiguous. Trimming removed 0 bases at V and 6 bases at J, with 9 bases between. Germline CDR1 and CDR2: SGHDT and YYEEEE. There are 13 residues in the CDR3.

J is TRBJ1-3 and V is TRBV19; D is undetermined. The V end was cut by 3 bases, the J end by 3 bases, with 12 bases between. Germline V gene data show CDR1 as LNHDA and CDR2 as SQIVND (reference sequence). This CDR3 is built from 15 residues. CDR3 sequence reads: CASSIGLGYGNTIYF. The DNA for the CDR3 is TGTGCCAGTAGTATCGGACTTGGGTATGGAAACACCATATATTTT.

This chain uses TRBV7-6 with TRBJ2-5; TRBD2 aligns across 11 bases. The trim removed 1 base at V and 4 bases at J, leaving 5 bases unmatched. Germline loops: CDR1 SGHVS, CDR2 FNYEAQ. This CDR3 has 16 residues. The CDR3 sequence is CASSLGSGRVVETQYF. The CDR3, as DNA: TGTGCCAGCAGCTTAGGTAGCGGGAGGGTTGTAGAGACCCAGTACTTC.

This clone was observed a single time. The chain links TRBV7-8 to TRBJ2-1; D may be TRBD2 (5 bases). V was trimmed by 0 bases and J by 2 bases, leaving 14 bases between them. The germline CDR1 and CDR2 sequences are SGHVS and FQNEAQ. The CDR3 spans 17 residues. The CDR3 DNA reads TGTGCCAGCAGCTTAGCGAGGAGACTACGACCCTACAATGAGCAGTTCTTC. As protein: CASSLARRLRPYNEQFF.

The chain couples TRBV7-9 to TRBJ2-3; 9 nucleotides agree with TRBD2. Germline lookup yields CDR1 SEHNR and CDR2 FQNEAQ (reference sequence). The V and J ends lost 5 bases and 5 bases, in that order; junction bases with no gene match: 11. The CDR3 is 16 amino acids. CDR3 residues: CASSRFGGGAIDTQYF. In DNA form, the CDR3 reads TGTGCCAGCAGCCGTTTTGGCGGGGGGGCGATAGATACGCAGTATTTT.

This clone was seen once. V and J are TRBV5-4 and TRBJ2-7; 8 nucleotides line up with TRBD2. V shed 4 bases, J shed 3 bases, and the junction held 9 bases outside the gene matches. CDR3 length: 15 residues. Germline assignment: CDR1 SGHNT and CDR2 YYREEE (reference sequence). Here the CDR3 DNA reads TGTGCCAGCAGCGATGGACGGGGGGGAGGCTACGAGCAGTACTTC. This gives the protein CASSDGRGGGYEQYF. Full variable domain (rest looked up from reference TRBV5-4 and TRBJ2-7): ETGVTQSPTHLIKTRGQQVTLRCSSQSGHNTVSWYQQALGQGPQFIFQYYREEENGRGNFPPRFSGLQFPNYSSELNVNALELDDSALYLCASSDGRGGGYEQYFGPGTRLTVT.

The chain combines TRBV27 with TRBJ2-7, with 10 bases fitting TRBD1. CDR3 length: 18 amino acids. V shed 2 bases, J shed 2 bases, and the junction held 12 bases outside the gene matches. Germline V gene sequence: CDR1 MNHEY, CDR2 SMNVEV (reference sequence). CDR3 in amino acids: CASSLKKTGGGPTYEQYF. For the CDR3, the DNA is TGTGCCAGCAGTTTAAAAAAGACAGGGGGCGGCCCAACCTACGAGCAGTACTTC.

V usage is TRBV9 and J usage is TRBJ2-7, with D hard to call. The CDR3 runs to 14 residues. V dropped 0 bases and J dropped 1 base, with 8 bases sitting between them. CDR1 and CDR2 (germline): SGDLS, YYNGEE. CDR3 DNA sequence: TGTGCCAGCAGCGTAGGACACCGATCCTACGAGCAGTACTTC. This codes for CASSVGHRSYEQYF.

The rearrangement joins TRBV6-5 to TRBJ2-2; 7 bases are shared with TRBD2. J was trimmed by 5 bases and V by 4 bases; bases with no gene match: 10. The germline V gene has CDR1 MNHEY and CDR2 SVGAGI. The CDR3 totals 16 residues. CDR3 region: CASSSLGRAGTGELFF. In nucleotides, the CDR3 is TGTGCCAGCAGTTCCCTGGGCCGAGCGGGGACCGGGGAGCTGTTTTTT.

The chain is built from TRBV9 and TRBJ2-1, with D possibly TRBD2 on 6 matching bases. The germline V gene encodes CDR1 SGDLS and CDR2 YYNGEE. Trimming took 4 bases from V and 4 from J, leaving 12 bases between them. The CDR3 consists of 14 residues. The CDR3 DNA reads as TGTGCCAGCAGCCCCGCGGGGAAATACAATGAGCAGTTCTTC. Translation gives CASSPAGKYNEQFF.

This chain links TRBV7-6 with TRBJ2-5; 8 bases align to TRBD2. CDR1 and CDR2 from the germline V gene are SGHVS and FNYEAQ. The length of the CDR3 is 15 residues. V gave up 5 bases and J gave up 2 bases; unmatched junction bases: 7. The CDR3 nucleotides are TGTGCCAGCAGCCAGAATAGCGGGGATCAAGAGACCCAGTACTTC. It translates to CASSQNSGDQETQYF.

J is TRBJ1-2 and V is TRBV6-5; D perhaps matches TRBD1 (5 bases). Germline V gives CDR1 MNHEY, CDR2 SVGAGI. The CDR3 sequence is 13 residues long. The V end was cut by 0 bases, the J end by 7 bases, with 9 bases between. The DNA for the CDR3 is TGTGCCAGCAGTTACTCAGGGACGGCTGGCTACACCTTC. Its protein product is CASSYSGTAGYTF.

The CDR3 DNA reads TGTGCCAGCAGTGAAGCAGGTATTAAGATTGGCCGGGAGACCCAGTACTTC. Translated: CASSEAGIKIGRETQYF. The chain uses TRBV6-1 and TRBJ2-5; D remains ambiguous. Trimming left V 0 bases short and J 5 bases short, with 19 bases between. This CDR3 contains 17 residues. CDR1 and CDR2 (germline): MNHNS, SASEGT.

In this sample, this clone turned up a few times. The chain employs TRBV18 and TRBJ1-1, with D hard to call. V was trimmed by 6 bases and J by 3 bases, leaving 5 bases between them. Germline V lookup: CDR1 KGHSH, CDR2 LQKENI. The CDR3 is made up of 11 amino acids. CDR3 sequence reads: CASSVDTEAFF. DNA of the CDR3: TGTGCCAGCTCGGTGGACACTGAAGCTTTCTTT.

The chain combines TRBV18 with TRBJ2-4; TRBD2 is a possible D gene (5 bases). Germline V gives CDR1 KGHSH, CDR2 LQKENI. The CDR3 covers 16 residues. Trimming cost V 1 base and J 5 bases, with 15 bases left between them. This CDR3 reads CASSPRGRLQENIQYF. The CDR3, as DNA: TGTGCCAGCTCACCACGAGGGAGACTTCAGGAAAACATTCAGTACTTC.

This clone was recorded only once. The chain joins TRBV5-1 to TRBJ2-5; 7 bases fit TRBD2. With V trimmed by 7 bases and J by 1 base, 7 bases remained unmatched. CDR1 SGHRS and CDR2 YFSETQ come from the germline V gene. There are 14 residues in the CDR3. For the CDR3, the DNA is TGCGCCAGCCACTTGGGGGGGAGCCAAGAGACCCAGTACTTC. It specifies CASHLGGSQETQYF.

V and J are TRBV5-1 and TRBJ2-3; D unresolved. V lost 4 bases and J 3 bases, leaving 15 bases between the germline ends. Germline V gene sequence: CDR1 SGHRS, CDR2 YFSETQ. CDR3 length equals 15 residues. The CDR3 nucleotides are TGCGCCAGCAGCCCCTACTTCGGCAGTACAGATACGCAGTATTTT. It specifies CASSPYFGSTDTQYF.

The gene calls are TRBV27 and TRBJ2-7; 7 bases line up with TRBD1. Losses at the gene ends were 1 base for V and 0 bases for J; bases not matched to a gene: 9. The CDR3 loop spans 17 amino acids. Germline CDR1 is MNHEY and CDR2 is SMNVEV (reference sequence). DNA of the CDR3: TGTGCCAGCAGTTTATTCATAGAGGGGGCGGCCTCCTACGAGCAGTACTTC. Its protein is CASSLFIEGAASYEQYF.

The sample holds a few counts of this clone. The chain carries TRBV5-5 and TRBJ1-1; the D gene is possibly TRBD1 (5 bases). The CDR3 is 16 residues long. The germline CDR1 and CDR2 sequences are SGHKS and YYEKEE (reference sequence). The V gene lost 3 bases and the J gene lost 6 bases, with 21 bases spanning the gap. CDR3 sequence reads: CASSSYSGDRRAEAFF. In nucleotides, the CDR3 is TGTGCCAGCAGCTCCTACTCCGGGGACCGGAGGGCTGAAGCTTTCTTT. The full variable domain, with the rest looked up from reference TRBV5-5 and TRBJ1-1, is DAGVTQSPTHLIKTRGQQVTLRCSPISGHKSVSWYQQVLGQGPQFIFQYYEKEERGRGNFPDRFSARQFPNYSSELNVNALLLGDSALYLCASSSYSGDRRAEAFFGQGTRLTVV.

The chain uses TRBV11-2 and TRBJ2-6; D unclear. From germline, CDR1 is SGHAT and CDR2 FQNNGV. The CDR3 totals 15 residues. Trimming cost V 2 bases and J 0 bases, with 5 bases left between them. CDR3 region: CASSLLPSGANVLTF. In DNA, the CDR3 is TGTGCCAGCAGCTTATTGCCCTCTGGGGCCAACGTCCTGACTTTC.

This chain joins TRBV29-1 and TRBJ1-2; 7 positions match TRBD1. Unmatched junction bases numbered 6, after V lost 4 bases and J lost 4 bases. Germline V gives CDR1 SQVTM, CDR2 ANQGSEA. The CDR3 runs 13 residues. For the CDR3, the DNA is TGCAGCGTTGTGGTGGCAGGGGGCTATGGCTACACCTTC. Translating gives CSVVVAGGYGYTF.

The chain is built from TRBV7-9 and TRBJ2-7; 7 nucleotides match TRBD1. CDR1 SEHNR and CDR2 FQNEAQ come from the germline V gene (reference sequence). The CDR3 has 12 residues. Germline trimming cut 6 bases from V and 7 bases from J; bases unmatched to any gene: 6. CDR3 loop: CASSQTGWEQYF. CDR3 nucleotides: TGTGCCAGCAGTCAGACAGGGTGGGAGCAGTACTTC.

The chain recombines TRBV5-1 with TRBJ2-7; D is perhaps TRBD1 (6 bases). V lost 4 bases and J 1 base, leaving 15 bases between the germline ends. The CDR3 extends over 15 amino acids. CDR1 and CDR2 (germline): SGHRS, YFSETQ. CDR3 residues: CASSLISDSSYEQYF. The CDR3 nucleotides read TGCGCCAGCAGCCTTATCTCGGACAGTTCCTACGAGCAGTACTTC.